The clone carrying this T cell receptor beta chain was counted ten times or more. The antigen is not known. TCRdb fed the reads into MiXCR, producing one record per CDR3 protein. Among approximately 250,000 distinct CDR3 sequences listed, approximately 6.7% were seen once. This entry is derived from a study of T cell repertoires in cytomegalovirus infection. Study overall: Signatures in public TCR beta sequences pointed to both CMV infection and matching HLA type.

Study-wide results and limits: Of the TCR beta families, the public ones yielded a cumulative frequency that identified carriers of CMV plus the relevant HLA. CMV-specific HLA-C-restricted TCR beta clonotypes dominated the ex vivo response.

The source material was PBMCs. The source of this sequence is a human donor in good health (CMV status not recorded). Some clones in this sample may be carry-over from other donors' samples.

DNA for the CDR3: TGTGCCAGCAGCTTGTCCCGAAGCTACGAGCAGTACTTC. Protein sequence: CASSLSRSYEQYF. The rearrangement links TRBV5-5 to TRBJ2-7; D is undetermined. V lost 1 base, J lost 3 bases, and 8 bases lay in between. From germline, CDR1 is SGHKS and CDR2 YYEKEE (reference sequence). The CDR3 spans 13 residues.